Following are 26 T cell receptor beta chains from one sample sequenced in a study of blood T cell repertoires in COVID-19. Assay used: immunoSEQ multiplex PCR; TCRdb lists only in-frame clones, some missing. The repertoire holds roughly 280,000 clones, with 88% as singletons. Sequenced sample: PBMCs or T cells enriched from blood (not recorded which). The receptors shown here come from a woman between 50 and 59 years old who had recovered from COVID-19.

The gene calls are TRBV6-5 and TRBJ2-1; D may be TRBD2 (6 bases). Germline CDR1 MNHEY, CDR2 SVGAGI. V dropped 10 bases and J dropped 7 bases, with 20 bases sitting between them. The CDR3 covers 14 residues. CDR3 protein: CAILRAGPFNEQFF. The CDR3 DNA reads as TGTGCCATCCTCCGGGCGGGACCCTTTAATGAGCAGTTCTTC.

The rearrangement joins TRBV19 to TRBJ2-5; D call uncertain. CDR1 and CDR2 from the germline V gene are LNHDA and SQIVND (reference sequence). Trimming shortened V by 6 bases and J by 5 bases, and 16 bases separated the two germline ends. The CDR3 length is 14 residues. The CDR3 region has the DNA TGTGCCAGTAGCCAGCCCGGCGGATGGGAGACCCAGTACTTC. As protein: CASSQPGGWETQYF.

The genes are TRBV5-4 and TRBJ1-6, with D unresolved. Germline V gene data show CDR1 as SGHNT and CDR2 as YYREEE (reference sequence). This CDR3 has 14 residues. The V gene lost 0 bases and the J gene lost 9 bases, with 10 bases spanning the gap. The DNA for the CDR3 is TGTGCCAGCAGCTTGGATTCTAGGCGTTCACCCCTCCACTTT. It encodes CASSLDSRRSPLHF. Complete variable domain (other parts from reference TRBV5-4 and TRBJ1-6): ETGVTQSPTHLIKTRGQQVTLRCSSQSGHNTVSWYQQALGQGPQFIFQYYREEENGRGNFPPRFSGLQFPNYSSELNVNALELDDSALYLCASSLDSRRSPLHFGNGTRLTVT.

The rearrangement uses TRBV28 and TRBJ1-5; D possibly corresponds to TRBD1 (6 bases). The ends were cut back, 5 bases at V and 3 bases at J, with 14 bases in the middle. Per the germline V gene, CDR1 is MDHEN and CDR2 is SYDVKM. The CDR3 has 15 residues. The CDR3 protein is CASSPSTGYNQPQHF. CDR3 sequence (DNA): TGTGCCAGCAGTCCCTCCACAGGGTACAATCAGCCCCAGCATTTT.

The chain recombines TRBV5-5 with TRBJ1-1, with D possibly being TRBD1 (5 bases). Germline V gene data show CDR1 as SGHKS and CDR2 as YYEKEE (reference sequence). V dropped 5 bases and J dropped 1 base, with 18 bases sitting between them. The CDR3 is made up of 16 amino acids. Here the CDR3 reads CASRSQGQKGNTEAFF. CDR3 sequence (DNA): TGTGCCAGCAGGTCCCAGGGTCAGAAGGGGAACACTGAAGCTTTCTTT.

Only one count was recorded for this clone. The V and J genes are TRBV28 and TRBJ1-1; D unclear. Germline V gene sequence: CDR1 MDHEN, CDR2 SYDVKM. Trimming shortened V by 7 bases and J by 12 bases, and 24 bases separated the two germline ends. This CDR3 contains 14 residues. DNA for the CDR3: TGTGCCAGCAACCCCCTAAGGACTGTGTTGGCATCTTTCTTT. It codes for CASNPLRTVLASFF. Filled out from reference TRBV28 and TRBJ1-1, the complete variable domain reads DVKVTQSSRYLVKRTGEKVFLECVQDMDHENMFWYRQDPGLGLRLIYFSYDVKMKEKGDIPEGYSVSREKKERFSLILESASTNQTSMYLCASNPLRTVLASFFGQGTRLTVV.

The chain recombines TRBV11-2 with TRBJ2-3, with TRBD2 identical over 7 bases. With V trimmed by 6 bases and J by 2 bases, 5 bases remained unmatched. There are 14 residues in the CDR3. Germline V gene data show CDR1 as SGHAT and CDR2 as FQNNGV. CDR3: CASRSRGSTDTQYF. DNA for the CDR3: TGTGCCAGCAGGTCGCGGGGGTCCACAGATACGCAGTATTTT.

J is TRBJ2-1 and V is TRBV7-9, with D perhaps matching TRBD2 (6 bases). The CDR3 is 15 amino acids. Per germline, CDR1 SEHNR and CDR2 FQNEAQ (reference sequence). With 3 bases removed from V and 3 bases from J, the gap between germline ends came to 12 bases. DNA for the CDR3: TGTGCCAGCAGCTTGAGGTCGGGGGACTACAATGAGCAGTTCTTC. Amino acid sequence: CASSLRSGDYNEQFF.

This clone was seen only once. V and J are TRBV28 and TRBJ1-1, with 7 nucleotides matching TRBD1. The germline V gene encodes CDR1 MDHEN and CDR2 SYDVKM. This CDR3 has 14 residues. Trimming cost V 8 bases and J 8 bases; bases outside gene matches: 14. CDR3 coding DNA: TGTGCCAGCCCCCCGGACGACGGACAGGTAGAAGCTTTCTTT. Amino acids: CASPPDDGQVEAFF.

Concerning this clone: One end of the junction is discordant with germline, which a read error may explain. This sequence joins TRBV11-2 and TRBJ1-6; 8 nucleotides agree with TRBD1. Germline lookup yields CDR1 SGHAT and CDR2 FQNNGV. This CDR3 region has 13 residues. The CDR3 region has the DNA TGTGCCAGCAGCCTAGACAGGGGTTCACCCCTCCACTTT. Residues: CASSLDRGSPLHF.

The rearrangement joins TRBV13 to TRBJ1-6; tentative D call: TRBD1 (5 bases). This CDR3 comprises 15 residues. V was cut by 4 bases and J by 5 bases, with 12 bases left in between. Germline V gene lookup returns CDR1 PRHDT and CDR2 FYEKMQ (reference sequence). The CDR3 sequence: CASSSDSVDNSPLHF. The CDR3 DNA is TGTGCCAGCAGCTCCGACAGTGTAGATAATTCACCCCTCCACTTT.

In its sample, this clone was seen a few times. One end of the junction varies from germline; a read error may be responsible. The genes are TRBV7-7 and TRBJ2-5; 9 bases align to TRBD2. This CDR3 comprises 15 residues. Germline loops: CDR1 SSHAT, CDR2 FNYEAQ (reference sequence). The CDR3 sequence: CASRRIAGEGETQYF. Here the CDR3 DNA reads TGTGCTAGCAGGCGTATAGCGGGAGAAGGGGAGACCCAGTACTTC. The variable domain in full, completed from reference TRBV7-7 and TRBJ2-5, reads GAGVSQSPRYKVTKRGQDVTLRCDPISSHATLYWYQQALGQGPEFLTYFNYEAQPDKSGLPSDRFSAERPEGSISTLTIQRTEQRDSAMYRCASRRIAGEGETQYFGPGTRLLVL.

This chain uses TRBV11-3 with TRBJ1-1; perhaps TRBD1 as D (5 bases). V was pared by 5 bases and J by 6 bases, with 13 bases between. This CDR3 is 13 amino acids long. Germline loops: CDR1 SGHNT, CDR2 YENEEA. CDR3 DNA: TGTGCCAGCAGCCCCCGGGGGGACGCTGAAGCTTTCTTT. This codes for CASSPRGDAEAFF.

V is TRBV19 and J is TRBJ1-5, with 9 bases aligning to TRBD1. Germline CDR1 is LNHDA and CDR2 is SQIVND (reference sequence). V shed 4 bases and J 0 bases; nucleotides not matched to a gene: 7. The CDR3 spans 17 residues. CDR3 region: CASSTGQGGVSNQPQHF. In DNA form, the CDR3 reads TGTGCCAGTAGTACGGGACAGGGAGGCGTTAGCAATCAGCCCCAGCATTTT.

As DNA, the CDR3 is TGTGCCAGCAGCCCCCGACAGGGGGCTTATGGCTACACCTTC. Its protein is CASSPRQGAYGYTF. The chain uses TRBV5-8 and TRBJ1-2; 10 bases align to TRBD1. The CDR3 contains 14 residues. Germline V gene sequence: CDR1 SGHTS, CDR2 YDEGEE. J lost 5 bases, V lost 4 bases, and 5 bases had no gene match. The whole variable domain, remainder taken from reference TRBV5-8 and TRBJ1-2, is EAGVTQSPTHLIKTRGQQATLRCSPISGHTSVYWYQQALGLGLQFLLWYDEGEERNRGNFPPRFSGRQFPNYSSELNVNALELEDSALYLCASSPRQGAYGYTFGSGTRLTVV.

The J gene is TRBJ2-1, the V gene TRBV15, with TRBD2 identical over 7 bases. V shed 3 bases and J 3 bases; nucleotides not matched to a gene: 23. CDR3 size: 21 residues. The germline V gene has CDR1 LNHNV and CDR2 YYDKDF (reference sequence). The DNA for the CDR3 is TGTGCCACCAGCAGCATGAGGACCGGGACTAACCATACTCGAGGCTACAATGAGCAGTTCTTC. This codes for CATSSMRTGTNHTRGYNEQFF.

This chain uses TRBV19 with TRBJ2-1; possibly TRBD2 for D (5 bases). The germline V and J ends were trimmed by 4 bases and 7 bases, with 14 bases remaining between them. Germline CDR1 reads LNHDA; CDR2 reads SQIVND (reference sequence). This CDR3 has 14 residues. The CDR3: CASSTWTGMNEQFF. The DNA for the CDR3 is TGTGCCAGTAGTACTTGGACGGGGATGAATGAGCAGTTCTTC.

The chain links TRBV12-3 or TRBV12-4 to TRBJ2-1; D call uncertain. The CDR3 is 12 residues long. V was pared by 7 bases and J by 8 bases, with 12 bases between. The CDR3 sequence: CASTNFLDEQFF. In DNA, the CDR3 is TGTGCCAGCACAAACTTCCTCGATGAGCAGTTCTTC.

The CDR3 is CATSDSRTGTDTQYF. The CDR3 DNA reads as TGTGCCACCAGTGACTCAAGAACAGGGACAGATACGCAGTATTTT. The V and J genes are TRBV24-1 and TRBJ2-3; D may be TRBD1 (6 bases). The germline V gene encodes CDR1 KGHDR and CDR2 SFDVKD. V was cut by 4 bases and J by 3 bases, with 13 bases left in between. This CDR3 contains 15 residues.

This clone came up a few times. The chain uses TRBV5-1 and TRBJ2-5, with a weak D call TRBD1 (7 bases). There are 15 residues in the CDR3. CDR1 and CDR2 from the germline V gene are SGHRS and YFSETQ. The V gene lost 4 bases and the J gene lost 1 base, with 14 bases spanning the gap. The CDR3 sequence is CASSGGGPTQETQYF. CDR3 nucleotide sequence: TGCGCCAGCAGCGGAGGGGGCCCAACCCAAGAGACCCAGTACTTC.

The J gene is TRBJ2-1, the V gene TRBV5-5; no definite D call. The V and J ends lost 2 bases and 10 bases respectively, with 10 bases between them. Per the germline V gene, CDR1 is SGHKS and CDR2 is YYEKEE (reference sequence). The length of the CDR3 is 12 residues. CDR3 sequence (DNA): TGTGCCAGCAGCTTCGAGTTCACCGAGCAGTTCTTC. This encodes CASSFEFTEQFF.

CDR3 sequence reads: CASSWETYEQYF. For the CDR3, the DNA is TGTGCCAGCAGCTGGGAGACCTACGAGCAGTACTTC. The rearrangement links TRBV5-8 to TRBJ2-7; a weak D match, TRBD2 (5 bases). Trimming took off 3 bases at V and 2 bases at J, with 6 bases between the two ends. The CDR3 is made up of 12 amino acids. Per the germline V gene, CDR1 is SGHTS and CDR2 is YDEGEE. Full variable domain (rest looked up from reference TRBV5-8 and TRBJ2-7): EAGVTQSPTHLIKTRGQQATLRCSPISGHTSVYWYQQALGLGLQFLLWYDEGEERNRGNFPPRFSGRQFPNYSSELNVNALELEDSALYLCASSWETYEQYFGPGTRLTVT.

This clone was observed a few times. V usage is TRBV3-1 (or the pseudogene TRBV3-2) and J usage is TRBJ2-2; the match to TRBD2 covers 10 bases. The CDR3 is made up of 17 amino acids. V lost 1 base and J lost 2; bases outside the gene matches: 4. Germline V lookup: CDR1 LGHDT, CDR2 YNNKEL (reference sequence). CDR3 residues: CASSQVASGSNTGELFF. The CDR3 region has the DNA TGTGCCAGCAGCCAAGTGGCTAGCGGGAGCAACACCGGGGAGCTGTTTTTT.

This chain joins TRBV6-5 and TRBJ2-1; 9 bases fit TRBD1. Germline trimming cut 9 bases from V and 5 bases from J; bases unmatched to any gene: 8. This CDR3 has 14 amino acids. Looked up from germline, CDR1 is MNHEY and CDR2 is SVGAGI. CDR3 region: CASQNRGPHNEQFF. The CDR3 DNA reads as TGTGCCAGTCAAAACAGGGGGCCCCACAATGAGCAGTTCTTC.

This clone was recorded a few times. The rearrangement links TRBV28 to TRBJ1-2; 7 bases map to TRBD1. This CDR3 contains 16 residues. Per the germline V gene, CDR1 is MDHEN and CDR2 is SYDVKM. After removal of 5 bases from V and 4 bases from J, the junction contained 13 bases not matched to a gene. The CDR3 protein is CASSPPDRARFYGYTF. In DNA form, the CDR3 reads TGTGCCAGCAGTCCGCCCGACAGGGCAAGATTCTATGGCTACACCTTC.

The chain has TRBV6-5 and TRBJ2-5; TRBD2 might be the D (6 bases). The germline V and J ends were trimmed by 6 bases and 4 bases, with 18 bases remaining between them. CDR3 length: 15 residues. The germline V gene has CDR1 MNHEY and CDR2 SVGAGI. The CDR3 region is CASSLGGVSRETQYF. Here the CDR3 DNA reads TGTGCCAGCAGCCTGGGCGGGGTCTCGAGAGAGACCCAGTACTTC.